This T cell receptor (beta chain) was captured by sequencing in a study of molecular identifiers for immune sequencing clone quantification. The CDR3 has 15 amino acids. After removal of 3 bases from V and 7 bases from J, the junction contained 10 bases not matched to a gene. Germline assignment: CDR1 LGHDT and CDR2 YNNKEL (reference sequence). Each CDR3 protein is one row after TCRdb ran MiXCR on the PCR reads. The sample records some 94,000 distinct CDR3 sequences, around 25% being singletons. Concerning this clonotype itself: A read error may explain this, as a much larger clone is one base away.

The chain joins TRBV3-1 to TRBJ1-1; TRBD1 aligns across 8 bases. This clonotype was obtained from a human donor in good health. Some libraries in this study had Jurkat cell RNA spiked in. Specimen: naive CD8+ T cells from blood, with Jurkat cell RNA spiked in. Subset defined: FACS-sorted CD8+CD4-CCR7+CD45RA+ naive T cells. CDR3 bases: TGTGCCAGCAGCCAGCCGAACAGGGGGTTGGTTGAAGCTTTCTTT. Amino acid sequence: CASSQPNRGLVEAFF.